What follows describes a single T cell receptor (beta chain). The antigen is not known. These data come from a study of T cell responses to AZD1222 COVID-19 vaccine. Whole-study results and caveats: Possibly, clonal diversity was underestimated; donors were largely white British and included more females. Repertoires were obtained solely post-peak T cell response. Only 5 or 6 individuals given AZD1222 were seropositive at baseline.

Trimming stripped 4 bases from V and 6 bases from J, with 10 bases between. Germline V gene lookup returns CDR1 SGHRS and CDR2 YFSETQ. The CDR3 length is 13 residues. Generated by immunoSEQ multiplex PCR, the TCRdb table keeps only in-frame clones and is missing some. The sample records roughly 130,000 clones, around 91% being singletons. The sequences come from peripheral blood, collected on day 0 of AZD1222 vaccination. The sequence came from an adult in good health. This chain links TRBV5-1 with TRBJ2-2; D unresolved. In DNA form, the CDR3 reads TGCGCCAGCAGCCACGGACCCGCCGGGGAGCTGTTTTTT. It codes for CASSHGPAGELFF.